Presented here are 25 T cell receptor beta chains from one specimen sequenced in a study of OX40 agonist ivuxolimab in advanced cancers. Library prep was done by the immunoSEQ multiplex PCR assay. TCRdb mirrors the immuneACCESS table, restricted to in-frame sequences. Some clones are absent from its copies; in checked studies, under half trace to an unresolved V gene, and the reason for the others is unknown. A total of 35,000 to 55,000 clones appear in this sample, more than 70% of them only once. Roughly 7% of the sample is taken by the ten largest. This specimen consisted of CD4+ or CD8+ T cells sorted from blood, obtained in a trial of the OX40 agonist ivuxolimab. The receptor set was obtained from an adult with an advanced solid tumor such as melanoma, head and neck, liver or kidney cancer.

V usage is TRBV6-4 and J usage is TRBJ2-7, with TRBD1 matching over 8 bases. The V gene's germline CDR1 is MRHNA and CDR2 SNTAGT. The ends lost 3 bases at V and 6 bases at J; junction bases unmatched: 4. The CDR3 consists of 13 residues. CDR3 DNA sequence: TGTGCCAGCAGTGAAGACAGGGGCAGCGAGCAGTACTTC. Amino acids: CASSEDRGSEQYF.

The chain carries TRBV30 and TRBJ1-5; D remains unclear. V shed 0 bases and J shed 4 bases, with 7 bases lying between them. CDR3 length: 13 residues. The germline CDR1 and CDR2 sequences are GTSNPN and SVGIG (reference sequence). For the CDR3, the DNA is TGTGCCTGGAGTGTAATGGGAAATCAGCCCCAGCATTTT. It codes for CAWSVMGNQPQHF.

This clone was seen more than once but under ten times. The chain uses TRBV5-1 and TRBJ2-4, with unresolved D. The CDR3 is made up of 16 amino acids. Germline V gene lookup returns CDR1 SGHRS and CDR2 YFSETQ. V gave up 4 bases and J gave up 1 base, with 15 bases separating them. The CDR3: CASSPDGLQAKNIQYF. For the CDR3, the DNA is TGCGCCAGCAGCCCGGACGGGCTGCAGGCCAAAAACATTCAGTACTTC.

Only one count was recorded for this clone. CDR3 region: CASRGLAGIYEQYF. CDR3 sequence (DNA): TGTGCCAGCAGGGGACTAGCGGGAATCTACGAGCAGTACTTC. The V and J genes are TRBV27 and TRBJ2-7; 13 positions match TRBD2. The V segment lost 6 bases and the J segment 3 bases; nucleotides outside the gene matches: 2. Germline CDR1 reads MNHEY; CDR2 reads SMNVEV (reference sequence). The CDR3 spans 14 residues.

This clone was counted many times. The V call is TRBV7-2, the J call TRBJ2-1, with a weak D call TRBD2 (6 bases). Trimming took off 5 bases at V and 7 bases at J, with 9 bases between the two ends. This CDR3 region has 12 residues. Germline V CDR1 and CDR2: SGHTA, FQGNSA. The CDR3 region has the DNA TGTGCCAGCAGCCAGAGCGGGAATGAGCAGTTCTTC. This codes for CASSQSGNEQFF.

The CDR3 DNA follows: TGCGCCAGCCGAAAAGGACTAGCGGGAGACAATGAGCAGTTCTTC. Amino acids: CASRKGLAGDNEQFF. V usage is TRBV4-1 and J usage is TRBJ2-1; 13 bases map to TRBD2. The V and J ends lost 8 bases and 5 bases, in that order; junction bases with no gene match: 6. Germline V lookup: CDR1 MGHRA, CDR2 YSYEKL. CDR3 length: 15 residues.

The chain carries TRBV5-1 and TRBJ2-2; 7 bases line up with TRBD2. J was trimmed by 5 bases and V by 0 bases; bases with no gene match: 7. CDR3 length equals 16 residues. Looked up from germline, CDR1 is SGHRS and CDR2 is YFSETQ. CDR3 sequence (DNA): TGCGCCAGCAGCTTGGTAGGAACAGCGGGGACCGGGGAGCTGTTTTTT. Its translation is CASSLVGTAGTGELFF.

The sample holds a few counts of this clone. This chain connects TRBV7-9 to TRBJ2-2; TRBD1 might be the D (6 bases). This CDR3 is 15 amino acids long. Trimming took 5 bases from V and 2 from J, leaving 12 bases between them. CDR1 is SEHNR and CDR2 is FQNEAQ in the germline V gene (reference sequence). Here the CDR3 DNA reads TGTGCCAGCAGCCTAACAGGGATCAACACCGGGGAGCTGTTTTTT. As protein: CASSLTGINTGELFF.

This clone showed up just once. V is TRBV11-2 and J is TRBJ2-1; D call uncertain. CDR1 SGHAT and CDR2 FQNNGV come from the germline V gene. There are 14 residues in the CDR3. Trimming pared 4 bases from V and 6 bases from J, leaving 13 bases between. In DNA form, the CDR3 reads TGTGCCAGCAGCTCCCGTAGCTCAAGCAATGAGCAGTTCTTC. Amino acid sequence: CASSSRSSSNEQFF.

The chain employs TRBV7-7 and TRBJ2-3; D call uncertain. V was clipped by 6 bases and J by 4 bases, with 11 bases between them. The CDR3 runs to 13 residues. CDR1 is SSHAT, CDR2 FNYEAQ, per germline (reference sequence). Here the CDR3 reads CASSLSGADTQYF. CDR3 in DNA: TGTGCCAGCAGTCTCTCTGGGGCAGATACGCAGTATTTT.

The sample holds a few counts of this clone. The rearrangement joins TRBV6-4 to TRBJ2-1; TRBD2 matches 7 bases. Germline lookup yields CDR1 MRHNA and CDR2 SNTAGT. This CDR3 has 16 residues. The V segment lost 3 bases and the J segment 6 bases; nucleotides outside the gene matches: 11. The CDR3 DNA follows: TGTGCCAGCAGTGAAATATGGCTAGCGGACGGCAATGAGCAGTTCTTC. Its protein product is CASSEIWLADGNEQFF.

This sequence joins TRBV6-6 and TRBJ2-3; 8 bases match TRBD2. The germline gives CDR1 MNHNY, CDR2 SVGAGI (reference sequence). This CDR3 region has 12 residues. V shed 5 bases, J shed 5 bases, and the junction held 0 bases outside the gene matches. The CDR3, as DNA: TGTGCCAGCAGTCTAGCGGGAGATACGCAGTATTTT. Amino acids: CASSLAGDTQYF.

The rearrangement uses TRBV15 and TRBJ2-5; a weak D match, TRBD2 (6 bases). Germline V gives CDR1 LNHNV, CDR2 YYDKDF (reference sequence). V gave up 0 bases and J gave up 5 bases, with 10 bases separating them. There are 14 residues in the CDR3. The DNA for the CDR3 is TGTGCCACCAGCAGAGATCGGGGGTCTGAGACCCAGTACTTC. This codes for CATSRDRGSETQYF.

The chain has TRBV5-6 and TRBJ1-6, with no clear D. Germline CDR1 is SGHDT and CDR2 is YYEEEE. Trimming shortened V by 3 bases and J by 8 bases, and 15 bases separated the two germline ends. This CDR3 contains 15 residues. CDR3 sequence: CASSSGPGMDSPLHF. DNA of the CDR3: TGTGCCAGCAGCTCCGGGCCGGGGATGGATTCACCCCTCCACTTT.

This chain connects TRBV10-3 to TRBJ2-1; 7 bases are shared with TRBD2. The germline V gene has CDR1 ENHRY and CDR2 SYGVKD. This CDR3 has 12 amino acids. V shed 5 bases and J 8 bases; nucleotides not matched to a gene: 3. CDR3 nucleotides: TGTGCCATCAGTCCCCTAGCGGATGAGCAGTTCTTC. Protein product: CAISPLADEQFF.

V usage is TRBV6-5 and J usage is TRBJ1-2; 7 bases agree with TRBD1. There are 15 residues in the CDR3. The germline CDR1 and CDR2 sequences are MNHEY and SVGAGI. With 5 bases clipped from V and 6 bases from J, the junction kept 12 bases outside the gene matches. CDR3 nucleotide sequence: TGTGCCAGCAGTCGTAATATGGACAGGCCTGATGGCTACACCTTC. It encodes CASSRNMDRPDGYTF.

The CDR3 sequence: CASRIRTENTGELFF. CDR3 DNA: TGCGCCAGCAGGATCAGGACGGAGAACACCGGGGAGCTGTTTTTT. The chain employs TRBV5-1 and TRBJ2-2; D not resolved. The CDR3 consists of 15 residues. Looked up from germline, CDR1 is SGHRS and CDR2 is YFSETQ. Trimming removed 5 bases at V and 1 base at J, with 12 bases between. The full variable domain, completed using reference TRBV5-1 and TRBJ2-2, is KAGVTQTPRYLIKTRGQQVTLSCSPISGHRSVSWYQQTPGQGLQFLFEYFSETQRNKGNFPGRFSGRQFSNSRSEMNVSTLELGDSALYLCASRIRTENTGELFFGEGSRLTVL.

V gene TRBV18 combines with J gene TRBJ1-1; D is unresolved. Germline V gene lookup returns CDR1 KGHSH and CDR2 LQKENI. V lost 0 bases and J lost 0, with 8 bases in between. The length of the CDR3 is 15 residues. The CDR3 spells CASSPPVGMNTEAFF. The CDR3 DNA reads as TGTGCCAGCTCACCACCGGTGGGGATGAACACTGAAGCTTTCTTT.

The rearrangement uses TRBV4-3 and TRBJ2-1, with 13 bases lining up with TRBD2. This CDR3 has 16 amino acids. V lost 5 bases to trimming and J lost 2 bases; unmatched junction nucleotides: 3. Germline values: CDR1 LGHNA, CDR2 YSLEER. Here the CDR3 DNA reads TGCGCCAGCAGCTGGACTAGCGGGAGCACCTACAATGAGCAGTTCTTC. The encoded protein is CASSWTSGSTYNEQFF.

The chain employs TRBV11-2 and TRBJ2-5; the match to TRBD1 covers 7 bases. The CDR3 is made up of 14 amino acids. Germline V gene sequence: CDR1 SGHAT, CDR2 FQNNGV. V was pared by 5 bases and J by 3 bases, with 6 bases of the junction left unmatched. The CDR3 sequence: CASSPTGSEETQYF. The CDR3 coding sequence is TGTGCCAGCAGCCCGACAGGGTCCGAAGAGACCCAGTACTTC.

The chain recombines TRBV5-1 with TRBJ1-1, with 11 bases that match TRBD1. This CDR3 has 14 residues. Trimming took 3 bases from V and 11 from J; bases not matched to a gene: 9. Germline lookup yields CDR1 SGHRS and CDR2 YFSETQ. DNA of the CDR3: TGCGCCAGCAGCTATTCGGACAGGGGGCGCGTGGCTTTCTTT. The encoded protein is CASSYSDRGRVAFF.

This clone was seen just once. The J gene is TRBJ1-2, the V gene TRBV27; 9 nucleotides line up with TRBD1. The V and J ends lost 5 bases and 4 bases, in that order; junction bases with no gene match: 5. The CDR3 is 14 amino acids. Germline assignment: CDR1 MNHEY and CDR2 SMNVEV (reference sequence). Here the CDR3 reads CASSAGTGTYGYTF. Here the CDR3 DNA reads TGTGCCAGCAGTGCCGGGACAGGGACCTATGGCTACACCTTC.

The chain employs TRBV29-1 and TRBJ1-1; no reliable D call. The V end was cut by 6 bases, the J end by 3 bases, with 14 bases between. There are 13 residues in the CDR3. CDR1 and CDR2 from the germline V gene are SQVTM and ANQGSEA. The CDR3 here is CSVAPARDTEAFF. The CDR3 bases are TGCAGCGTGGCCCCTGCCCGGGACACTGAAGCTTTCTTT.

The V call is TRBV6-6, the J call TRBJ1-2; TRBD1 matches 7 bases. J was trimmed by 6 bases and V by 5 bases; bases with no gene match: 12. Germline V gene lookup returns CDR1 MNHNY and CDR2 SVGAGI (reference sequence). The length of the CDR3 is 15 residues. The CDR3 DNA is TGTGCCAGCAGTACTTGGACAGGTCCTCGAAATGGCTACACCTTC. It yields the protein CASSTWTGPRNGYTF.

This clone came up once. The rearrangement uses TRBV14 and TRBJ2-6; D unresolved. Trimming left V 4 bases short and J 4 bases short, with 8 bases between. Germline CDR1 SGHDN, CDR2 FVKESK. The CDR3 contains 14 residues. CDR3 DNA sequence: TGTGCCAGCAGCCCCCAGGTCGGGGCCAACGTCCTGACTTTC. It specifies CASSPQVGANVLTF.